This T cell receptor (beta chain) emerged from a study of blood T cell repertoires in COVID-19. Across the whole study: Some COVID-19 samples were acute and others convalescent; all came from the United States, Italy and Spain. T cells, B-cell-depleted T cells, or PBMCs provided the cDNA or gDNA that served as material.

Germline assignment: CDR1 SGHRS and CDR2 YFSETQ. V lost 1 base and J lost 2, with 3 bases in between. The CDR3 is 12 residues long. Per the authors' pipeline: The authors estimated nucleated cell counts from reference gene primer amplification. The repertoire was sequenced with immunoSEQ multiplex PCR; TCRdb's copy has only in-frame clones and lacks some. D and trimming come from the DNA, and the V and J calls and clone size come from that table. The table lists approximately 40,000 clones, roughly 89% of them singletons, with roughly 3.7% in the top ten. Recruited during active infection, patients (from Seattle) were subsequently followed longitudinally.

The J gene is TRBJ1-2, the V gene TRBV5-1; no reliable D call. The sample was peripheral blood. The source is a man aged 40-55 years with COVID-19, enrolled during active disease. CDR3 region: CASSLSNYGYTF. In DNA form, the CDR3 reads TGCGCCAGCAGCTTGAGCAACTATGGCTACACCTTC.